The clone carrying this T cell receptor (beta chain) occurred a few times. Antigen unknown. This specimen belongs to a study of T-cell reconstitution after alpha-beta-depleted transplantation in children. General observations from the study: Some patients showed high day-60 TCRbeta diversity, which derived from surviving recipient T cells and thymic progenitors. After one year, T-cell counts and TCRbeta diversity mostly came from new T cells.

Germline CDR1 and CDR2: SGHRS and YFSETQ. Trimming at V came to 1 base and at J to 1 base, leaving 6 bases not matched to a gene. The CDR3 is 16 amino acids. Unique molecular identifiers were built into the TCRbeta library. TCRdb used MiXCR to reprocess the PCR reads, holding one entry per CDR3 protein. The repertoire includes over 100,000 distinct CDR3 sequences, 4.5% to 7.5% of them detected once, and 5.5% to 6.5% sits in the top ten. The source material was PBMCs, mostly from graft donor cells, sampled 60 days after TCRalphabeta/CD19-depleted stem cell transplant. The genes are TRBV5-1 and TRBJ2-5; 8 bases are shared with TRBD1. This TCR came from a female patient aged 2 to 10 who had a stem cell transplant for Fanconi anemia, so the T cells may come from the graft donor. DNA of the CDR3: TGCGCCAGCAGCTTGAGACAGGGGCCCTCCCAAGAGACCCAGTACTTC. Translating gives CASSLRQGPSQETQYF.